The next 17 T cell receptor beta chains were all read from a single sample in a study of technical replicates of blood from several donors. Measured with immunoSEQ multiplex PCR; TCRdb has only the in-frame clones, and not every one. The repertoire includes 65,000 to 95,000 clones, around 97% of them detected once, and almost 0.3% sits in the top ten. The sample taken for sequencing was T cells isolated from PBMCs. Receptor source: a human donor in good health.

J is TRBJ2-1 and V is TRBV5-1; 11 bases are a match to TRBD1. V shed 4 bases and J 8 bases; nucleotides not matched to a gene: 8. The CDR3 totals 15 residues. CDR1 and CDR2 (germline): SGHRS, YFSETQ. CDR3 bases: TGCGCCAGCAGCACCGGACAGGGGGCTGGAGATGAGCAGTTCTTC. The encoded protein is CASSTGQGAGDEQFF.

J is TRBJ1-1 and V is TRBV13, with D possibly TRBD1 on 6 matching bases. CDR3 length: 17 residues. V lost 1 base to trimming and J lost 1 base, with 16 bases between them. Germline V gene data show CDR1 as PRHDT and CDR2 as FYEKMQ (reference sequence). CDR3 coding DNA: TGTGCCAGCAGCTTAGTTGCTCAGGACAGCCAGAACACTGAAGCTTTCTTT. Its translation: CASSLVAQDSQNTEAFF. The full variable domain, rest sourced from reference TRBV13 and TRBJ1-1, is AAGVIQSPRHLIKEKRETATLKCYPIPRHDTVYWYQQGPGQDPQFLISFYEKMQSDKGSIPDRFSAQQFSDYHSELNMSSLELGDSALYFCASSLVAQDSQNTEAFFGQGTRLTVV.

J is TRBJ2-7 and V is TRBV29-1; weak D call: TRBD1 (6 bases). This CDR3 contains 13 residues. V was pared by 3 bases and J by 7 bases, with 16 bases between. Germline-derived CDR1 and CDR2 are SQVTM and ANQGSEA. CDR3 in amino acids: CSVEMDRGMEQYF. CDR3 DNA sequence: TGCAGCGTTGAGATGGATAGGGGGATGGAGCAGTACTTC.

The chain is built from TRBV7-9 and TRBJ2-3, with 12 nucleotides matching TRBD2. The germline CDR1 and CDR2 sequences are SEHNR and FQNEAQ (reference sequence). The ends lost 7 bases at V and 2 bases at J; junction bases unmatched: 13. The CDR3 contains 18 residues. CDR3 nucleotides: TGTGCCAGCACCTACGGACTAGCGGGAAGGGGGCTCACAGATACGCAGTATTTT. As protein: CASTYGLAGRGLTDTQYF.

This chain uses TRBV10-3 with TRBJ2-1, with 10 nucleotides matching TRBD2. CDR1 ENHRY and CDR2 SYGVKD come from the germline V gene. The CDR3 runs 16 residues. Trimming cost V 5 bases and J 3 bases; bases outside gene matches: 7. The CDR3 nucleotides read TGTGCCATCAGTACGCAGCGGGAGGGTCACTACAATGAGCAGTTCTTC. Translated, it gives CAISTQREGHYNEQFF.

This sequence joins TRBV2 and TRBJ2-2; 10 nucleotides agree with TRBD2. V trimming: 4 bases; J trimming: 1 base; junction bases outside the gene matches: 6. The V gene's germline CDR1 is SNHLY and CDR2 FYNNEI. The CDR3 is 17 residues long. This CDR3 reads CASSGDSGRENTGELFF. For the CDR3, the DNA is TGTGCCAGCAGTGGAGACAGCGGGAGGGAGAACACCGGGGAGCTGTTTTTT.

The chain carries TRBV4-1 and TRBJ2-3, with D tentatively TRBD2 (5 bases). The V and J ends lost 2 bases and 2 bases respectively, with 14 bases between them. In germline, CDR1 is MGHRA, CDR2 YSYEKL. The CDR3 consists of 16 residues. The CDR3 sequence is CASSQPWTGPTDTQYF. CDR3 coding DNA: TGCGCCAGCAGCCAACCCTGGACTGGCCCCACAGATACGCAGTATTTT.

For this clone: Compared with germline, one end of the junction differs, possibly owing to a read error. The chain recombines TRBV20-1 with TRBJ1-2; D remains ambiguous. The V gene's germline CDR1 is DFQATT and CDR2 SNEGSKA (reference sequence). There are 11 residues in the CDR3. The DNA of the CDR3 is TGCAGTGCGGTGCCTAACTCTGGCTACACCTTC. As protein: CSAVPNSGYTF.

V and J are TRBV5-1 and TRBJ2-3; 11 bases match TRBD1. Per germline, CDR1 SGHRS and CDR2 YFSETQ. Germline trimming cut 2 bases from V and 3 bases from J; bases unmatched to any gene: 11. The CDR3 extends over 18 amino acids. CDR3 loop: CASSLTRWTGGRTDTQYF. DNA for the CDR3: TGCGCCAGCAGCTTAACTCGCTGGACAGGGGGCAGAACAGATACGCAGTATTTT.

This clone was recorded once. The chain couples TRBV6-1 to TRBJ2-1; the match to TRBD2 covers 7 bases. CDR3 size: 14 residues. Germline loops: CDR1 MNHNS, CDR2 SASEGT. Trimming removed 7 bases from V and 3 bases from J; junction bases left unmatched: 6. The CDR3 DNA sequence: TGTGCCAGCACCCCAGCGGGAATCTACAATGAGCAGTTCTTC. This gives the protein CASTPAGIYNEQFF.

The V and J genes are TRBV7-3 and TRBJ2-5, with D maybe TRBD2 (6 bases). V was trimmed by 0 bases and J by 4 bases, leaving 9 bases between them. The CDR3 is 14 amino acids. Germline CDR1 and CDR2: SGHTA and FQGTGA. CDR3 DNA sequence: TGTGCCAGCAGCTTAACGGGGGGTGGAGAGACCCAGTACTTC. This gives the protein CASSLTGGGETQYF. The full variable domain, its missing parts supplied by reference TRBV7-3 and TRBJ2-5, is GAGVSQTPSNKVTEKGKYVELRCDPISGHTALYWYRQSLGQGPEFLIYFQGTGAADDSGLPNDRFFAVRPEGSVSTLKIQRTERGDSAVYLCASSLTGGGETQYFGPGTRLLVL.

This chain connects TRBV27 to TRBJ1-5; D possibly corresponds to TRBD1 (6 bases). Trimming removed 5 bases from V and 4 bases from J, with 12 bases in between. Germline values: CDR1 MNHEY, CDR2 SMNVEV (reference sequence). The CDR3 loop spans 14 amino acids. The chain's CDR3 is CASSIGRGNQPQHF. The CDR3 DNA follows: TGTGCCAGCAGTATCGGCAGGGGAAATCAGCCCCAGCATTTT.

V is TRBV7-8 and J is TRBJ2-7; 9 positions agree with TRBD1. CDR1 and CDR2 (germline): SGHVS, FQNEAQ. This CDR3 contains 16 residues. The V gene end was trimmed by 1 base and the J gene end by 2 bases; junction bases not matched to a gene: 6. The DNA for the CDR3 is TGTGCCAGCAGCTTAGTGATGAGGGACAGGGCCTACGAGCAGTACTTC. It encodes CASSLVMRDRAYEQYF. Using reference TRBV7-8 and TRBJ2-7 for the parts outside the CDR3, the full variable domain is GAGVSQSPRYKVAKRGQDVALRCDPISGHVSLFWYQQALGQGPEFLTYFQNEAQLDKSGLPSDRFFAERPEGSVSTLKIQRTQQEDSAVYLCASSLVMRDRAYEQYFGPGTRLTVT.

The CDR3 is CASSDREYGNQPQHF. In nucleotides, the CDR3 is TGTGCCAGCTCGGACAGGGAATACGGCAATCAGCCCCAGCATTTT. The rearrangement links TRBV18 to TRBJ1-5; 8 bases line up with TRBD1. The CDR3 runs 15 residues. With V trimmed by 6 bases and J by 2 bases, 6 bases remained unmatched. Per the germline V gene, CDR1 is KGHSH and CDR2 is LQKENI.

The V call is TRBV12-5, the J call TRBJ2-7; 8 positions match TRBD2. Germline V gene sequence: CDR1 LGHNT, CDR2 FRNRAP. V was pared by 6 bases and J by 6 bases, with 7 bases of the junction left unmatched. This CDR3 region has 13 residues. CDR3 residues: CASGTVSGSEQYF. The DNA of the CDR3 is TGTGCTAGTGGAACCGTAAGCGGGAGCGAGCAGTACTTC.

This chain connects TRBV28 to TRBJ2-3; tentative D call: TRBD2 (5 bases). The CDR3 covers 14 residues. V dropped 8 bases and J dropped 2 bases, with 14 bases sitting between them. Germline values: CDR1 MDHEN, CDR2 SYDVKM. The CDR3 region is CASGLLGVTDTQYF. The CDR3 DNA follows: TGTGCCAGCGGCCTTCTGGGAGTCACAGATACGCAGTATTTT.

The rearrangement joins TRBV10-3 to TRBJ2-1; D remains ambiguous. CDR3 length: 13 amino acids. Trimming removed 7 bases from V and 5 bases from J, with 12 bases in between. Germline values: CDR1 ENHRY, CDR2 SYGVKD. The CDR3 here is CAITPGSNNEQFF. CDR3 in DNA: TGTGCCATCACTCCGGGTAGCAACAATGAGCAGTTCTTC.